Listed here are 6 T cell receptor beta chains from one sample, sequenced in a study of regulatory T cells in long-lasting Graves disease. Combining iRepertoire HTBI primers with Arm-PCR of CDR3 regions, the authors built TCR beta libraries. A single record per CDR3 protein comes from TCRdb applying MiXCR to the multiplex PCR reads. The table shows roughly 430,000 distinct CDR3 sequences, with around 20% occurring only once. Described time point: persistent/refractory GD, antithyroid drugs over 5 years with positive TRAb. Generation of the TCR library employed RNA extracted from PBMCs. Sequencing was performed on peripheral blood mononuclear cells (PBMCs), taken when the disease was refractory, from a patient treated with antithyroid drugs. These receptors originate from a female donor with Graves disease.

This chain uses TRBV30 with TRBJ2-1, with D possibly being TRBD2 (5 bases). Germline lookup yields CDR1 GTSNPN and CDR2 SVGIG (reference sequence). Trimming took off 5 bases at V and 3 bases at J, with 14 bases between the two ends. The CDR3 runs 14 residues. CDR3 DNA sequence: TGTGCCTGGGGGAACGGGATAATCTACAATGAGCAGTTCTTC. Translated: CAWGNGIIYNEQFF.

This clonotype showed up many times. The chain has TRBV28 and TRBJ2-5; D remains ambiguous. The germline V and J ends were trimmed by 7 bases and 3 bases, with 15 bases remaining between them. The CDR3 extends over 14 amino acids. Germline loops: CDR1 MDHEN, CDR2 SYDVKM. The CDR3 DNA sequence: TGTGCCAGCACGGTCCTCGAGGCGAAAGAGACCCAGTACTTC. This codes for CASTVLEAKETQYF.

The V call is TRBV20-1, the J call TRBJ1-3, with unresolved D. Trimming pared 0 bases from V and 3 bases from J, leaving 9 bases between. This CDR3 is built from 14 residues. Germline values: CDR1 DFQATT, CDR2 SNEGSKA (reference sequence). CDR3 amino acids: CSARDGSVGNTIYF. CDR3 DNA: TGCAGTGCTAGAGATGGTTCAGTTGGAAACACCATATATTTT.

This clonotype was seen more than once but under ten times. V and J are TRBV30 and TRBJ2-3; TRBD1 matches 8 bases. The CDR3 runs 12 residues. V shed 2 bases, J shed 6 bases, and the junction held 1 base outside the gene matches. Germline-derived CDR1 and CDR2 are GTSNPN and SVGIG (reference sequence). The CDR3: CAWSTGGDTQYF. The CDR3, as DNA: TGTGCCTGGAGTACAGGGGGGGATACGCAGTATTTT.

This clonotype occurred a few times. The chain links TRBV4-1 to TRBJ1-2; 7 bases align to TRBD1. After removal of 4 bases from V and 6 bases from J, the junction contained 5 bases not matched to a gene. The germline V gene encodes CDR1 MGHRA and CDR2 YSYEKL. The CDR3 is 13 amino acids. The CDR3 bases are TGCGCCAGCAGCCCACAGGGGTTCGATGGCTACACCTTC. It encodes CASSPQGFDGYTF.

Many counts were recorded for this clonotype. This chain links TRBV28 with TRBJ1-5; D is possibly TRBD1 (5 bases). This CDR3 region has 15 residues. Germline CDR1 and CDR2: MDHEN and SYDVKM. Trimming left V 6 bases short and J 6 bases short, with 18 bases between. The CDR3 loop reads CASSQGRQGSQPQHF. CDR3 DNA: TGTGCCAGCAGCCAAGGGCGGCAGGGAAGTCAGCCCCAGCATTTT.